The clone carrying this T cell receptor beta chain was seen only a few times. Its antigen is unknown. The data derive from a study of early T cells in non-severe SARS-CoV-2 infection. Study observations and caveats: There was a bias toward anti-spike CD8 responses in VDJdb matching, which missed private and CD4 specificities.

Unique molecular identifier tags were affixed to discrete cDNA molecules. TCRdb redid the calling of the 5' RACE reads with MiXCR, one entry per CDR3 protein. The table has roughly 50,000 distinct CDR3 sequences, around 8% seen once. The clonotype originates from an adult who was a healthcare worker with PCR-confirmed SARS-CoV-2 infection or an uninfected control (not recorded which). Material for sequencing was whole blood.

CDR3 amino acids: CRAAGALLMNTEAFF. CDR3 in DNA: TGCAGGGCAGCAGGAGCTCTCCTTATGAACACTGAAGCTTTCTTT. This chain connects TRBV20-1 to TRBJ1-1; D unresolved. The germline CDR1 and CDR2 sequences are DFQATT and SNEGSKA (reference sequence). The CDR3 loop spans 15 amino acids.